This TCR beta chain is from a study of response to subunit inactivated influenza vaccine. Notes on the study in general: Only a handful of new T cells, the authors suggested, are recruited with each seasonal influenza vaccination.

About this clonotype: Its specificity is not known.

TCRdb ran MiXCR on the RT-PCR reads and lists one entry per CDR3 protein. The data show fewer than 600,000 distinct CDR3 sequences, around 7.7% seen once. This TCR was sampled from a man aged 50-75 years who received an inactivated influenza vaccine. Sequenced material: PBMCs from blood, taken 23 to 25 months after vaccination.

The CDR3 bases are TGTGCCAGCAGTGCCTACTTTCGGACAGGGTATAGCAATCAGCCCCAGCATTTT. As protein: CASSAYFRTGYSNQPQHF. This chain uses TRBV6-2 or TRBV6-3 with TRBJ1-5, with 8 bases fitting TRBD1. V lost 5 bases to trimming and J lost 0 bases; unmatched junction nucleotides: 12. Germline values: CDR1 MNHEY, CDR2 SVGEGT. This CDR3 contains 18 residues.